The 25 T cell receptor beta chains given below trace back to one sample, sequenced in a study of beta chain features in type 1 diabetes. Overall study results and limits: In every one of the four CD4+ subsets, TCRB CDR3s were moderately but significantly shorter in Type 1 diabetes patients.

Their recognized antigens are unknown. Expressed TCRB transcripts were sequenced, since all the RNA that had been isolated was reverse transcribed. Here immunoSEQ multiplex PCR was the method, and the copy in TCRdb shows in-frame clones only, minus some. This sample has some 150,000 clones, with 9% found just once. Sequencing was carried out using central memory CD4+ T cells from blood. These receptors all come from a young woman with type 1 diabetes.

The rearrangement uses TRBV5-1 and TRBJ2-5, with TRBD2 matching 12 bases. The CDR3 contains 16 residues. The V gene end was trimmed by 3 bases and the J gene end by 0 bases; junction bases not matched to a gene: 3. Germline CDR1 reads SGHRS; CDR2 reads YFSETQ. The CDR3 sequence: CASSSWTSGNQETQYF. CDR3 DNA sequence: TGCGCCAGCAGCTCATGGACTAGCGGGAACCAAGAGACCCAGTACTTC. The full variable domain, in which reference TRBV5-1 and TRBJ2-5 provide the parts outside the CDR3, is KAGVTQTPRYLIKTRGQQVTLSCSPISGHRSVSWYQQTPGQGLQFLFEYFSETQRNKGNFPGRFSGRQFSNSRSEMNVSTLELGDSALYLCASSSWTSGNQETQYFGPGTRLLVL.

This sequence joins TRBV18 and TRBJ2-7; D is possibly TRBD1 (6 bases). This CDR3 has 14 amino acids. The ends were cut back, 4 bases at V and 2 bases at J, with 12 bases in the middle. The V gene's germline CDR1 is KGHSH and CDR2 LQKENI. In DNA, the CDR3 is TGTGCCAGCTCACGAACAGGGAATCCCTACGAGCAGTACTTC. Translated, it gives CASSRTGNPYEQYF.

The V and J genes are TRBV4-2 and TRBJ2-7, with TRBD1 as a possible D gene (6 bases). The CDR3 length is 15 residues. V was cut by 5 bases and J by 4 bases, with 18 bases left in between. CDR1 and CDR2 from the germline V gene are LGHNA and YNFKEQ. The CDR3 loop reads CASSAGDTVYYEQYF. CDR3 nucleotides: TGTGCCAGCAGCGCAGGGGATACCGTCTATTACGAGCAGTACTTC.

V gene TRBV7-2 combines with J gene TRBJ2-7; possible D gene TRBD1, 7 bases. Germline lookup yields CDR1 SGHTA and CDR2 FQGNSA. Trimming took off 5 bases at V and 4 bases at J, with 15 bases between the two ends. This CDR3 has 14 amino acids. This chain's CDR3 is CASSTDAGGYEQYF. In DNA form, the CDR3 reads TGTGCCAGCAGCACAGATGCAGGGGGGTACGAGCAGTACTTC.

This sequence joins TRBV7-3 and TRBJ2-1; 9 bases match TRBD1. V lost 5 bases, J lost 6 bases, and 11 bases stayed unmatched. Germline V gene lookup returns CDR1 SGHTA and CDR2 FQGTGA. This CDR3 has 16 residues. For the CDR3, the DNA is TGTGCCAGCAGCCAACAGGGGGCTGTTGAGCCCAATGAGCAGTTCTTC. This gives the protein CASSQQGAVEPNEQFF.

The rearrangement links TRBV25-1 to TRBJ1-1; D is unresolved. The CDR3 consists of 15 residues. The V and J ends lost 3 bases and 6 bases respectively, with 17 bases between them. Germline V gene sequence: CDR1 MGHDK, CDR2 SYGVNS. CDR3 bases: TGTGCCAGCAGTGACCCAAATGGTGCGTTGGCTGAAGCTTTCTTT. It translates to CASSDPNGALAEAFF. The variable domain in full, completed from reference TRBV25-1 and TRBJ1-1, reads EADIYQTPRYLVIGTGKKITLECSQTMGHDKMYWYQQDPGMELHLIHYSYGVNSTEKGDLSSESTVSRIRTEHFPLTLESARPSHTSQYLCASSDPNGALAEAFFGQGTRLTVV.

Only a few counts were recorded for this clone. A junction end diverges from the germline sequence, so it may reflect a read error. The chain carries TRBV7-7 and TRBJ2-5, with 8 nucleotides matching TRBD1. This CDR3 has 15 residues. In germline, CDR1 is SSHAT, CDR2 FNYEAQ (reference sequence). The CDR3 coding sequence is TGTGCTAGCAGCCTCAGCCGGGACAGGTCAGAGACCCAGTACTTC. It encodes CASSLSRDRSETQYF.

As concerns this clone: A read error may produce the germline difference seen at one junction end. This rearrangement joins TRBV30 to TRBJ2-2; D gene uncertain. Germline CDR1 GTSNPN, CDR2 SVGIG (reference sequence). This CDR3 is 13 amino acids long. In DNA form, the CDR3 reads TGCCTCCTAATTGTCGCGAACACCGGGGAGCTGTTTTTT. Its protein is CLLIVANTGELFF.

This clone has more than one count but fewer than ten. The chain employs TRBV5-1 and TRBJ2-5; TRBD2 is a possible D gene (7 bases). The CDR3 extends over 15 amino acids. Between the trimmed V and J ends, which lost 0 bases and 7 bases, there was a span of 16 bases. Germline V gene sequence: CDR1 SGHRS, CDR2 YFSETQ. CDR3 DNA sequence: TGCGCCAGCAGCTTGGAACAGGGAGGGCGAGGGACCCAGTACTTC. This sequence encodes CASSLEQGGRGTQYF.

The CDR3 reads CASTAWLLAENEQFF. The CDR3, as DNA: TGTGCCAGCACCGCTTGGCTACTAGCGGAAAATGAGCAGTTCTTC. The rearrangement joins TRBV5-6 to TRBJ2-1; TRBD2 matches 8 bases. CDR1 SGHDT and CDR2 YYEEEE come from the germline V gene. CDR3 size: 15 residues. J lost 7 bases, V lost 6 bases, and 12 bases had no gene match. The full variable domain, with the rest looked up from reference TRBV5-6 and TRBJ2-1, is DAGVTQSPTHLIKTRGQQVTLRCSPKSGHDTVSWYQQALGQGPQFIFQYYEEEERQRGNFPDRFSGHQFPNYSSELNVNALLLGDSALYLCASTAWLLAENEQFFGPGTRLTVL.

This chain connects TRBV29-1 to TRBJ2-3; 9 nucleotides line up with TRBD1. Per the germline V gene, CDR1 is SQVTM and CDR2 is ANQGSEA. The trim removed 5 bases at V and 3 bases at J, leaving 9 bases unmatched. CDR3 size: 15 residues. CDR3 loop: CSVLTGTGITDTQYF. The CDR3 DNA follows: TGCAGCGTTCTAACCGGGACAGGGATAACAGATACGCAGTATTTT.

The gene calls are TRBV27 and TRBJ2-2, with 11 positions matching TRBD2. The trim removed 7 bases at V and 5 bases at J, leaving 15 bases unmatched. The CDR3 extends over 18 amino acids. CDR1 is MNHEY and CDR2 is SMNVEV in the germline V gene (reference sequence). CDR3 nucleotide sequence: TGTGCCAGCACCGTCGGACTAGCGGGTGGGGTTGGTACCGGGGAGCTGTTTTTT. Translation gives CASTVGLAGGVGTGELFF.

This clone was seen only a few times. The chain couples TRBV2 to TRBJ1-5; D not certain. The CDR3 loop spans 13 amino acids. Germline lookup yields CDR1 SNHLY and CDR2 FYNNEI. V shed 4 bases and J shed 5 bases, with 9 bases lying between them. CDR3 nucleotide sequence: TGTGCCAGCAGTGTTGAGGTTGATCAGCCCCAGCATTTT. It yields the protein CASSVEVDQPQHF.

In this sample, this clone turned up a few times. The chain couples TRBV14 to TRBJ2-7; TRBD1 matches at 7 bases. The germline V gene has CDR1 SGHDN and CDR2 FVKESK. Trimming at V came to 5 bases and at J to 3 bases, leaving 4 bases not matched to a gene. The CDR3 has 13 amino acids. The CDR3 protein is CASSYDRDYEQYF. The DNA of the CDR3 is TGTGCCAGCAGCTACGACAGGGACTACGAGCAGTACTTC.

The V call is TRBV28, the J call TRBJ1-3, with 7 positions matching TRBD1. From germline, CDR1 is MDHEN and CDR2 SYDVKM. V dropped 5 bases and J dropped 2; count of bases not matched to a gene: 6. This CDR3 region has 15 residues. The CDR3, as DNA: TGTGCCAGCAGTGGACCAGGGGGTCCTGGAAACACCATATATTTT. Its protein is CASSGPGGPGNTIYF.

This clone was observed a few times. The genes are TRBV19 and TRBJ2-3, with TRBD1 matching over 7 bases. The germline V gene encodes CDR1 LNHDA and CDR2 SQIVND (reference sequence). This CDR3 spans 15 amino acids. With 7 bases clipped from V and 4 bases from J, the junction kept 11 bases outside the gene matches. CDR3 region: CASTLGQGVSDTQYF. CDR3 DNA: TGTGCCAGTACCCTGGGGCAGGGGGTCTCAGATACGCAGTATTTT. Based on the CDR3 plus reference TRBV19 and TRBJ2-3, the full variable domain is DGGITQSPKYLFRKEGQNVTLSCEQNLNHDAMYWYRQDPGQGLRLIYYSQIVNDFQKGDIAEGYSVSREKKESFPLTVTSAQKNPTAFYLCASTLGQGVSDTQYFGPGTRLTVL.

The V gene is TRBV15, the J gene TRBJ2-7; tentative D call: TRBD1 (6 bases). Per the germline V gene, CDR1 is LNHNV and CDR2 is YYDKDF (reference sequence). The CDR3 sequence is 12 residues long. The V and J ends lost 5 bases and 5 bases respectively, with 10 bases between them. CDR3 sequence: CATSAQGHEQYF. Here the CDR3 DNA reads TGTGCCACCAGCGCCCAGGGGCACGAGCAGTACTTC.

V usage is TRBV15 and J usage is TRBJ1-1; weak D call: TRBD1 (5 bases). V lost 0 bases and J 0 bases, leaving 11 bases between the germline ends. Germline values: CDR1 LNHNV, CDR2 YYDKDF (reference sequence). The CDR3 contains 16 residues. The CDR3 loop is CATSRDQGGVNTEAFF. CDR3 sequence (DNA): TGTGCCACCAGCAGAGATCAGGGAGGGGTGAACACTGAAGCTTTCTTT.

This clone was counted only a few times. CDR3 nucleotide sequence: TGCAGCGTTGAAGGCCTAGCGGGAGGATCCCCCTACAATGAGCAGTTCTTC. It is translated as CSVEGLAGGSPYNEQFF. The gene calls are TRBV29-1 and TRBJ2-1; TRBD2 matches at 11 bases. Germline V lookup: CDR1 SQVTM, CDR2 ANQGSEA. V was pared by 1 base and J by 2 bases, with 7 bases of the junction left unmatched. The CDR3 contains 17 residues.

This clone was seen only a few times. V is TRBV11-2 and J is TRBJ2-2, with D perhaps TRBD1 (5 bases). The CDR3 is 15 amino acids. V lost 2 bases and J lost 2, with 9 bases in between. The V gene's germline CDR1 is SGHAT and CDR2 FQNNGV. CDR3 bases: TGTGCCAGCAGCTTATCGCGGACAAACACCGGGGAGCTGTTTTTT. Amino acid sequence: CASSLSRTNTGELFF.

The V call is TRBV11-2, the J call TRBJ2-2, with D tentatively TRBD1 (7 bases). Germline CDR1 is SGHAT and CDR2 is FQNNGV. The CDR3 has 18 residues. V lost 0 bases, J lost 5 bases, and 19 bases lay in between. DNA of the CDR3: TGTGCCAGCAGCTTAGATCTGTGGGCCAGGGGGAGGACCGGGGAGCTGTTTTTT. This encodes CASSLDLWARGRTGELFF.

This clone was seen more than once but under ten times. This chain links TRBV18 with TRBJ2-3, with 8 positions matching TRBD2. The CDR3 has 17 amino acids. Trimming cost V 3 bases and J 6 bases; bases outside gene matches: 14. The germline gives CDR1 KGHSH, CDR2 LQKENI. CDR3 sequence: CASSPTAGAGVGDTQYF. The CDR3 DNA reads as TGTGCCAGCTCACCCACGGCAGGAGCGGGAGTGGGGGATACGCAGTATTTT.

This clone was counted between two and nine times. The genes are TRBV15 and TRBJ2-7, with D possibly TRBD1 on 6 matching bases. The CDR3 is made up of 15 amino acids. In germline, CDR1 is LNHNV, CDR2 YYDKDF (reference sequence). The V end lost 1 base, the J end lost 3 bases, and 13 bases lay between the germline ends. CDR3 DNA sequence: TGTGCCACCAGCAGAGTTCGGGACACCAACTACGAGCAGTACTTC. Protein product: CATSRVRDTNYEQYF.

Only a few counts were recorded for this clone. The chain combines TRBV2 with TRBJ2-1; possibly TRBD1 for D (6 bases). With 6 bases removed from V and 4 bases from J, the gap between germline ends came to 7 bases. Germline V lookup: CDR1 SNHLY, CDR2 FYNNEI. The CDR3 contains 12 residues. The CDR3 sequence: CASRGQYNEQFF. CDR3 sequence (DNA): TGTGCCAGCAGGGGACAATACAATGAGCAGTTCTTC.

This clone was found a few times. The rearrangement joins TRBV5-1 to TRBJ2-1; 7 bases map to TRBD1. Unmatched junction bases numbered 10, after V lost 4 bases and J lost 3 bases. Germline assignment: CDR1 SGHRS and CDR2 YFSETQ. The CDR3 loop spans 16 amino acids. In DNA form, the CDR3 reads TGCGCCAGCAGCCTACTGACCGGGACAGACTACAATGAGCAGTTCTTC. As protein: CASSLLTGTDYNEQFF.